This entry concerns a single T cell receptor (beta chain). The antigen is unknown. Measured with immunoSEQ multiplex PCR; TCRdb has only the in-frame clones, and not every one. This table has approximately 87,000 clones, approximately 90% appearing once. The data stem from a study of OX40 agonist ivuxolimab in advanced cancers. Whole-study context: Those treated in dose escalation had hepatocellular carcinoma, melanoma, renal cell cancer or head and neck cancer.

Findings of the study overall: At 0.1 to 3.0 mg/kg and by week 6, CD4+ and CD8+ T cells in the blood had expanded clonally. Part of the nonresponder group also had normalized T-cell clonal expansion that was low. Fewer expanded clones were found on average in CD4+ than in CD8+ T cells.

Germline V gene data show CDR1 as SGHTA and CDR2 as FQGNSA. The CDR3 is 15 amino acids. V trimming: 4 bases; J trimming: 6 bases; junction bases outside the gene matches: 4. The source material was CD4+ or CD8+ T cells sorted from blood, sampled in a trial of the OX40 agonist ivuxolimab. The J gene is TRBJ2-2, the V gene TRBV7-2, with 11 bases aligning to TRBD2. The clonotype comes from an adult with an advanced solid tumor such as melanoma, head and neck, liver or kidney cancer. The CDR3: CASSSGLAEAGELFF. CDR3 DNA: TGTGCCAGCAGCTCGGGACTAGCGGAAGCCGGGGAGCTGTTTTTT.